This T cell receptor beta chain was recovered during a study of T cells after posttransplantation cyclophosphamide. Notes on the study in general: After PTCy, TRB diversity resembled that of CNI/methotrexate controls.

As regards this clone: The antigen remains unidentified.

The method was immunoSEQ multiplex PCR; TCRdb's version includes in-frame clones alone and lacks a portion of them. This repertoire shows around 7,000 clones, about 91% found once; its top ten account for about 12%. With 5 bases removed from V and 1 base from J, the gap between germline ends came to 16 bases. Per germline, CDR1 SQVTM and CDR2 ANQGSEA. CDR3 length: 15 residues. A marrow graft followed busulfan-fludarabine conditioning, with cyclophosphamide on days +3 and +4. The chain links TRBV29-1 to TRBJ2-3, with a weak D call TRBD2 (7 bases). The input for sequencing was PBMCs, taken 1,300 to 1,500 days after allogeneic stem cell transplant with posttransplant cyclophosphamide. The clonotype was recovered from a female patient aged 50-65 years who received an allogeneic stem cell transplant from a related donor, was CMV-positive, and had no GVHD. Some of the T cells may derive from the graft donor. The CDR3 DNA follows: TGCAGCGTTCAAGGGGGAGGGCGTGGCACAGATACGCAGTATTTT. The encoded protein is CSVQGGGRGTDTQYF.